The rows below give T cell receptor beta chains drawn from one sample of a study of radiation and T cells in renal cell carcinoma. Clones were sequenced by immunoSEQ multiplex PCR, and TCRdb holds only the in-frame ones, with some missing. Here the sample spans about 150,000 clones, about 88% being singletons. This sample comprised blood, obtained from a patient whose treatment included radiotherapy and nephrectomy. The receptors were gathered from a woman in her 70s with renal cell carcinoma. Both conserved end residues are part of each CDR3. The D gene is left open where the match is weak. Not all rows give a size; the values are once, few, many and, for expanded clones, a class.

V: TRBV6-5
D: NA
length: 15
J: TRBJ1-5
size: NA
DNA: TGTGCCAGCAGGCCCACAGGTAATAGCAATCAGCCCCAGCATTTT
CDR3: CASRPTGNSNQPQHF

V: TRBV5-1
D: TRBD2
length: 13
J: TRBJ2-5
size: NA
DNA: TGCGCCAGCAGCCCAACTAGCGACGAGACCCAGTACTTC
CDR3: CASSPTSDETQYF

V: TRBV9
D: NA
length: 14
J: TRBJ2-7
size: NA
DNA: TGTGCCAGCAGCGTATCAGGGGCCCCTAGCGAGCAGTACTTC
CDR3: CASSVSGAPSEQYF

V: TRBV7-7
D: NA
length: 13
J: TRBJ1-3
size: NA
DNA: TGTGCTAGCAGCCACAGCTCTGGAAACACCATATATTTT
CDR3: CASSHSSGNTIYF

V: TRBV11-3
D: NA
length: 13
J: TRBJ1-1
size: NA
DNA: TGTGCCAGCAGCTTAGGTGTGGACACTGAAGCTTTCTTT
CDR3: CASSLGVDTEAFF

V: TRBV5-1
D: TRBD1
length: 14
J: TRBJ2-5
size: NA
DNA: TGCGCCAGCAGCACAAGGACAGGGCAAGAGACCCAGTACTTC
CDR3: CASSTRTGQETQYF

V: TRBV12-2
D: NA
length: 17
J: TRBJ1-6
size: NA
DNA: TGTGCAAGTCGCTTAACCGGGACAGGGCTTCAGAGTTCACCCCTCCACTTT
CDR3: CASRLTGTGLQSSPLHF

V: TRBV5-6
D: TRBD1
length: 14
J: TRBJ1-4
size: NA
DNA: TGTGCCAGCAGCTTGGCAGGGGGCGGCGAAAAACTGTTTTTT
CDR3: CASSLAGGGEKLFF

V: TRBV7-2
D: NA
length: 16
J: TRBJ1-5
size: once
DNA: TGTGCCAGCAGCGCTCAAGGGTCAGGGGGCAATCAGCCCCAGCATTTT
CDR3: CASSAQGSGGNQPQHF

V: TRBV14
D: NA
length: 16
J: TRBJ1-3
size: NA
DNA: TGTGCCAGCAGCCAAGCCCTAGGGGGCTCTGGAAACACCATATATTTT
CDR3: CASSQALGGSGNTIYF

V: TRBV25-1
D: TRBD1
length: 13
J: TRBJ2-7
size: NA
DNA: TGTGCCAGCCTTGGACAGGGGTGGTACGAGCAGTACTTC
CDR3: CASLGQGWYEQYF

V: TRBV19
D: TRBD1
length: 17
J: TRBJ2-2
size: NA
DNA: TGTGCCAGTAGTACGATCACCGGGACAGGGAACACCGGGGAGCTGTTTTTT
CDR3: CASSTITGTGNTGELFF

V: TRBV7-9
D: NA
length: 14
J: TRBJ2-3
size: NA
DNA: TGTGCCAGCAGCTTAACAGGAGTGACAGATACGCAGTATTTT
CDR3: CASSLTGVTDTQYF

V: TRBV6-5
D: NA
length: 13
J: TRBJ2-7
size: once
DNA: TGTGCCAGCAGGCCACCAGGGGTCTACGAGCAGTACTTC
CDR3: CASRPPGVYEQYF

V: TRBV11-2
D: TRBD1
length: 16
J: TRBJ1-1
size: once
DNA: TGTGCCAGCAGTACGTCCGGGACAGGGGGCTTCGGTGAAGCTTTCTTT
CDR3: CASSTSGTGGFGEAFF

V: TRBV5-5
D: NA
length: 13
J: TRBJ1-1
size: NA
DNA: TGTGCCAGCAGCTTGGCACAGAACACTGAAGCTTTCTTT
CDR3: CASSLAQNTEAFF

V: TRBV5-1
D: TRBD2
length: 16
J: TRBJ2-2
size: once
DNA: TGCGCCAGCAGCTTGAGCCTAGCGGTCAACACCGGGGAGCTGTTTTTT
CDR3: CASSLSLAVNTGELFF

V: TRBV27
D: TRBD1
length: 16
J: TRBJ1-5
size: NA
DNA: TGTGCCAGCAGTTTATCATGGGGACAGAGAAATCAGCCCCAGCATTTT
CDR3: CASSLSWGQRNQPQHF

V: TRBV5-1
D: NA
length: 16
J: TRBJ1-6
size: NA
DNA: TGCGCCAGCAGCTTGGACTCAGGGGCGGCTAATTCACCCCTCCACTTT
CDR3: CASSLDSGAANSPLHF

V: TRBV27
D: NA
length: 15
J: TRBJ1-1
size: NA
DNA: TGTGCCAGCAGTTCCCATTTAGGGGGACTGACAGAAGCTTTCTTT
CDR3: CASSSHLGGLTEAFF

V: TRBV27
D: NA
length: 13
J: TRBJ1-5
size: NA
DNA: TGTGCCAGCAGTGCCTCATTCAATCAGCCCCAGCATTTT
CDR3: CASSASFNQPQHF

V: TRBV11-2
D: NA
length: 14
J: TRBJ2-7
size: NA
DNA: TGTGCCAGCAGCTTAGGCCAGGGGAGGTACGAGCAGTACTTC
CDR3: CASSLGQGRYEQYF

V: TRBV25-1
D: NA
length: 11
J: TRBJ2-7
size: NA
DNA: TGTGCCAGCAGTTCTCGGACAGAGCAGTACTTC
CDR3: CASSSRTEQYF

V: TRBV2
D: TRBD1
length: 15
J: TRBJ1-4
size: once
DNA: TGTGCCAGCATTTCACAGGGGGCGGCTAATGAAAAACTGTTTTTT
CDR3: CASISQGAANEKLFF

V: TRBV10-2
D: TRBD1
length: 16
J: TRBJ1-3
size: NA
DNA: TGCGCCAGCTCAAGTCGCCGGGACAGCTCTGGAAACACCATATATTTT
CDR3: CASSSRRDSSGNTIYF

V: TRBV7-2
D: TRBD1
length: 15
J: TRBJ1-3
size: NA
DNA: TGTGCCAGCAGCCTCCGGGACAGGGCTGGAAACACCATATATTTT
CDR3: CASSLRDRAGNTIYF

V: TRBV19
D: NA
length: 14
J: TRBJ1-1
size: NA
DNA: TGTGCCAGTAAGCCAGGACCGGCGAACACTGAAGCTTTCTTT
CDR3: CASKPGPANTEAFF

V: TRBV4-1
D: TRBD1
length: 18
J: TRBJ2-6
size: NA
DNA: TGCGCCAGCAGCCAAGACCCATCAGGGGGCGCTGGGGCCAACGTCCTGACTTTC
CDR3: CASSQDPSGGAGANVLTF

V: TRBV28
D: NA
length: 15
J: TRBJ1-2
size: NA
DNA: TGTGCCAGCAGACCCCAAACAGCTAATAACTATGGCTACACCTTC
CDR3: CASRPQTANNYGYTF

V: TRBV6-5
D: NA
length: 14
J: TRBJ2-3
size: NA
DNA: TGTGCCAGCAGTTACTCAAAAGGGGCGGATACGCAGTATTTT
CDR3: CASSYSKGADTQYF